This record looks at one T cell receptor (beta chain) sequence and its context. The source of the sample is a study of cytomegalovirus exposure and HLA in healthy donors. The length of the CDR3 is 14 residues. Germline values: CDR1 SGHAT, CDR2 FQNNGV. V shed 5 bases, J shed 4 bases, and the junction held 4 bases outside the gene matches. With 60 Vbeta and 13 Jbeta primers, the PCR was carried out. Some clones are missing from TCRdb's copy, which holds only in-frame ones; the method was immunoSEQ multiplex PCR. In all, the sample yields about 84,000 clones. The receptor's source is a man aged 50 to 60 in good health and CMV-seronegative. The chain is built from TRBV11-2 and TRBJ1-4, with 7 positions matching TRBD1. Sequences were obtained from PBMCs. The CDR3 spells CASSGGQINEKLFF. The CDR3 DNA reads as TGTGCCAGCAGCGGGGGACAGATTAATGAAAAACTGTTTTTT.